This T cell receptor (beta chain) was sequenced during a study of TIL therapy for anti-PD-1-resistant metastatic lung cancer. Study summary: Tumors carried a median about 1.5 non-synonymous mutations per megabase.

The CDR3 has 15 residues. CDR1 and CDR2 (germline): MNHNS, SASEGT. V shed 3 bases and J shed 4 bases, with 13 bases lying between them. The time point: pre-treatment sample, taken before nivolumab and TIL therapy. Enrollment ran from 2017 to January 2020. This was the immunoSEQ v3 assay. Data came from immunoSEQ multiplex PCR; TCRdb stores just in-frame clones and leaves some out. The table lists tens of thousands of clones, 65% to 80% of them singletons, with about 16% in the top ten. Comments on this clone: As yet, its antigen is unknown.

General study points: The baseline peripheral repertoire was partially replaced by infused TIL clonotypes that later decayed.

This TCR derives from a man in his 70s with non-small cell lung cancer. The chain combines TRBV6-1 with TRBJ1-5; D may be TRBD1 (6 bases). Sequences were derived from blood, sampled at baseline. CDR3 in amino acids: CASSDPGAVNQPQHF. In nucleotides, the CDR3 is TGTGCCAGCAGTGACCCAGGGGCCGTAAATCAGCCCCAGCATTTT.